The clone carrying this T cell receptor (beta chain) was seen more than once but under ten times. As yet, its antigen is unknown. V was clipped by 3 bases and J by 7 bases, with 12 bases between them. Germline CDR1 and CDR2: DFQATT and SNEGSKA (reference sequence). The CDR3 has 12 amino acids. This specimen comes from a study of T-cell reconstitution after alpha-beta-depleted transplantation in children. Study results and limitations: Alpha-beta T cells about two months after transplant reportedly derived from several hundred expanded graft clones. T-cell counts and diversity were attributed mostly to newly produced T cells one year after transplant. TCRbeta diversity was high at day 60 in some patients (a result of surviving recipient T cells and thymic progenitors).

Unique molecular identifiers were incorporated into the prepared TCRbeta library. In TCRdb, the PCR reads were re-called with MiXCR into one record per CDR3 protein. Among around 500,000 distinct CDR3 sequences listed, roughly 24% were seen once. This sequence joins TRBV20-1 and TRBJ1-2; the D is unclear. This clonotype originated in a boy under three years old who had a stem cell transplant for acute myeloid leukemia, so the T cells may come from the graft donor. This material consisted of PBMCs, mostly from graft donor cells, taken 360 days after TCRalphabeta/CD19-depleted stem cell transplant. CDR3: CSARGIMSGYTF. CDR3 DNA sequence: TGCAGTGCTAGGGGGATTATGAGTGGCTACACCTTC.